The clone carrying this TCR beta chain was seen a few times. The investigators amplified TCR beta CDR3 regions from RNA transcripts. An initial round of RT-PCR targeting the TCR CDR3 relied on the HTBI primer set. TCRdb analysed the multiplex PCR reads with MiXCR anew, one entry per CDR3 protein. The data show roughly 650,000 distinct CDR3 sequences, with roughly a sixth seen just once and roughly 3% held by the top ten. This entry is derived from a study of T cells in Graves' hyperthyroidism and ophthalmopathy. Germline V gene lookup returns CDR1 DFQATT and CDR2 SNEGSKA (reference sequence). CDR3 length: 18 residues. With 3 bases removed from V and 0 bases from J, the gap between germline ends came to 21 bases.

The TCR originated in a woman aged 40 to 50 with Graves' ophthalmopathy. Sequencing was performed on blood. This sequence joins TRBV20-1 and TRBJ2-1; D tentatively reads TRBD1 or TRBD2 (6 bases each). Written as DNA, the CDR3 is TGCAGTGCTAGGGGACGGGGGCGTCAACAAAACTCCTACAATGAGCAGTTCTTC. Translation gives CSARGRGRQQNSYNEQFF.